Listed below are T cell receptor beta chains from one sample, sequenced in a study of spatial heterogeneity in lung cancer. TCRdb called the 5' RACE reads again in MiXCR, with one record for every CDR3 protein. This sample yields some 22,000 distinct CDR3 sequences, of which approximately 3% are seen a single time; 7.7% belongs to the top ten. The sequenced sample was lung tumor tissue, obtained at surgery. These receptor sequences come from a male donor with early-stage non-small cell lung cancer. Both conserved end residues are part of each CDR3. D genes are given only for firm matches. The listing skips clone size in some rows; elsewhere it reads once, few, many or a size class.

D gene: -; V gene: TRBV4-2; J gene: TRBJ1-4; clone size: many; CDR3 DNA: TGTGCCAGCAGCCAAGATGTAGGAGGCGGGAGTGAAAAACTGTTTTTT; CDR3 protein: CASSQDVGGGSEKLFF
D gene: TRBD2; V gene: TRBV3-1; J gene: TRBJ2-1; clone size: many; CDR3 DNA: TGTGCCAGCAGCCAAGATCCCTCCCGCAGCGGGACTTTCCACAATGAGCAGTTCTTC; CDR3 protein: CASSQDPSRSGTFHNEQFF
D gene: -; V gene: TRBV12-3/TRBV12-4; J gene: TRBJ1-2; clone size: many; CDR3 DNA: TGTGCCAGCAGTTTAAGGGTAGTGGATGGCTACACCTTC; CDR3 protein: CASSLRVVDGYTF
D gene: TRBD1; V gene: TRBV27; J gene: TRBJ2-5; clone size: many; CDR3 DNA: TGTGCCAGCAGTCCCGGACAGGGCACCCAGTACTTC; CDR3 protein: CASSPGQGTQYF
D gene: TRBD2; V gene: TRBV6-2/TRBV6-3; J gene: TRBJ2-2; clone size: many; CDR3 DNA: TGTGCCAGCAGTCCCGTGGCTAGCGGGACCGGCGGGGAGCTGTTTTTT; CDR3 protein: CASSPVASGTGGELFF
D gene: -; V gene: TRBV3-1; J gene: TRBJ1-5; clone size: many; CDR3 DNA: TGTGCCAGCAGCCAAGTCCGCGGTCAGCCCCAGCATTTT; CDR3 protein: CASSQVRGQPQHF
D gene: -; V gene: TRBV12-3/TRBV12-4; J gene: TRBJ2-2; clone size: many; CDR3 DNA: TGTGCCAGCAGTTTTCACCAGGGAGGAACCGGGGAGCTGTTTTTT; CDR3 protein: CASSFHQGGTGELFF
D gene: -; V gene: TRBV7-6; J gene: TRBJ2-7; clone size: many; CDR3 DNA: TGTGCCAGCACGAGTGAGGTATCGGGCGGCGAGCAGTACTTC; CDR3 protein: CASTSEVSGGEQYF
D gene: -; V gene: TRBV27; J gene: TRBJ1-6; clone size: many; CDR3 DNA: TGTGCCAGCAGTTTATCGGTCTATAATTCACCCCTCCACTTT; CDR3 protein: CASSLSVYNSPLHF
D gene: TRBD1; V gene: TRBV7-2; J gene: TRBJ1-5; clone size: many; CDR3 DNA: TGTGCCAGCAGCCAAGGGACAGGGGGCCGGCAGCCCCAGCATTTT; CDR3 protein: CASSQGTGGRQPQHF
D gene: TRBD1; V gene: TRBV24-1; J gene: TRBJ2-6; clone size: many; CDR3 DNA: TGTGCCACACAGGGGGGAACTGGGGCCAACGTCCTGACTTTC; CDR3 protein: CATQGGTGANVLTF
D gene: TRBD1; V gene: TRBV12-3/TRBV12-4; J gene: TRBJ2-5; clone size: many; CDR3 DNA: TGTGCCAGCAGTTCGGGACAGCAAGCCCTGACCCAGTACTTC; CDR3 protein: CASSSGQQALTQYF
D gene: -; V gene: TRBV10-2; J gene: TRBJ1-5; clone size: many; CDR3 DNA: TGCGCCAGCAGTGAGAAGGGTGCCCTCCAGCCCCAGCATTTT; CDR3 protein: CASSEKGALQPQHF
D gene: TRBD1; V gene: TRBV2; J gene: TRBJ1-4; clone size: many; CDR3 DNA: TGTGCCAGCGGGACAGGGGCTTTAGCCGAATTTCTTTTTTTT; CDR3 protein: CASGTGALAEFLFF
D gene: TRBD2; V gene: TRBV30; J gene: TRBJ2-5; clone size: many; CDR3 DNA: TGTGCCTGGACAGGCGGGAGGTCTCAAGAGACCCAGTACTTC; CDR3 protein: CAWTGGRSQETQYF
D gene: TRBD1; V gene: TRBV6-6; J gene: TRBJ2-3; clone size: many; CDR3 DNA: TGTGCCAGCAGTTCCACCCAGGGGGCCGGGGCAGATACGCAGTATTTT; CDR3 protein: CASSSTQGAGADTQYF
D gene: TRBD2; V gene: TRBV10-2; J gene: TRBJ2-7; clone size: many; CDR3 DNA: TGCGCCAGCAGTGAGTCACGATACGTACTAGCGGGAGACTACGAGCAGTACTTC; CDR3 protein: CASSESRYVLAGDYEQYF
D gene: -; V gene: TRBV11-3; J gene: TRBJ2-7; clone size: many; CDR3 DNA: TGTGCCAGCAGCCTTGCCTCCTCCTACGAGCAGTACTTC; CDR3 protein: CASSLASSYEQYF
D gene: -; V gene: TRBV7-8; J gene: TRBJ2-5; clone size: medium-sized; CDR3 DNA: TGTGCCAGCAGCTTAACAACCGGGTCCCAGTACTTC; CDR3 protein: CASSLTTGSQYF
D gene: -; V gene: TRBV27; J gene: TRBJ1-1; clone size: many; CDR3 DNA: TGTGCCAGCAGTCCCACTCTTTTCGGACCTGAAGCTTTCTTT; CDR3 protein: CASSPTLFGPEAFF
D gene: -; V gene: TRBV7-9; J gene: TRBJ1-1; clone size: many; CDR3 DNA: TGTGCCAGCAGCCCCTCCAGCTTGAACACTGAAGCTTTCTTT; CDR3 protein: CASSPSSLNTEAFF
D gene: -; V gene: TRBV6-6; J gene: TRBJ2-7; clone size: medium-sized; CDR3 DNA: TGTGCCAGCAGTTACAAGGGCTTAAACGACGAGCAGTACTTC; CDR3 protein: CASSYKGLNDEQYF
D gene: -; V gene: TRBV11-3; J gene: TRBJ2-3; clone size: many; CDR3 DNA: TGTGCCAGCAGCTTCCCCCCTAGCGAGGGGGCCCTTCGGGGGCGCACAGATACGCAGTATTTT; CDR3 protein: CASSFPPSEGALRGRTDTQYF
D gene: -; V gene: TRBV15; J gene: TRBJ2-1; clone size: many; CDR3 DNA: TGTGCCACCAGCAGAGGCCGGGACCCTGGGGTCTATGAGCAGTTCTTC; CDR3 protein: CATSRGRDPGVYEQFF
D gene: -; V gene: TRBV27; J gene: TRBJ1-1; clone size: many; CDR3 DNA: TGTGCCAGCAGTTTTAACAGGGCGAACACTGAAGCTTTCTTT; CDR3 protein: CASSFNRANTEAFF
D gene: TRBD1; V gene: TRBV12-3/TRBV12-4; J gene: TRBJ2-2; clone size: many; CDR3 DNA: TGTGCCAGCAGTCCTGGACAGGAAACCGGGGAGCTGTTTTTT; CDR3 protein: CASSPGQETGELFF
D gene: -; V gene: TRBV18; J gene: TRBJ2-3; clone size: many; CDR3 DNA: TGTGCCAGCTCACCCTCAGGGCCCCCCACAGATACGCAGTATTTT; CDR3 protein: CASSPSGPPTDTQYF
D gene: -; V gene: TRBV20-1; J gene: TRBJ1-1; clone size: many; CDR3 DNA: TGCAGTGCCACCTTGACAGCGATGAACACTGAAGCTTTCTTT; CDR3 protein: CSATLTAMNTEAFF
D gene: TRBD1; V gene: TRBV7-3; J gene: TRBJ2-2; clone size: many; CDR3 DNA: TGTGCCAGCAGCTTAACGTACAGGGAGATCCGACAGGACAGGGCGAAAGGGGAGCTGTTTTTT; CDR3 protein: CASSLTYREIRQDRAKGELFF
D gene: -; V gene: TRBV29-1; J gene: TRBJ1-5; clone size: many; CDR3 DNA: TGCAGCGCGAGCAGGGATGTCAATCAGCCCCAGCATTTT; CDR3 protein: CSASRDVNQPQHF
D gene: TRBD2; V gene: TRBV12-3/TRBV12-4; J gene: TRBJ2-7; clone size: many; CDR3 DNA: TGTGCCAGCAGTTTATCGAGCGGGAGCCTTTTCGAGCAGTACTTC; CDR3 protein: CASSLSSGSLFEQYF
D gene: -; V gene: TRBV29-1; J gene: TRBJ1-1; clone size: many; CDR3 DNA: TGCAGCGTTGACCGGGTCGGGGGAGGAGCTTTCTTT; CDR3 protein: CSVDRVGGGAFF
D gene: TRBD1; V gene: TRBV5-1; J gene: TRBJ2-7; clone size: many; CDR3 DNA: TGCGCCAGCAGCTTGGGACAGGGGCGCTACGAGCAGTACTTC; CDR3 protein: CASSLGQGRYEQYF
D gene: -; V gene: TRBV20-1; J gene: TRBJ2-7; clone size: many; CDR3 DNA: TGCAGTGCTAGTCCAGGGGACCCCTACGAGCAGTACTTC; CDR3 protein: CSASPGDPYEQYF
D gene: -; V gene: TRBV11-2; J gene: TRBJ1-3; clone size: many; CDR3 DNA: TGTGCCAGCCGATCTTCTGGAAACACCATATATTTT; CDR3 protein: CASRSSGNTIYF
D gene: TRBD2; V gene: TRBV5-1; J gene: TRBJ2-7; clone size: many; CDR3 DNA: TGCGCCAGCAGCTTGAGTCTAGCGGCATCCTACGAGCAGTACTTC; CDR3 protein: CASSLSLAASYEQYF
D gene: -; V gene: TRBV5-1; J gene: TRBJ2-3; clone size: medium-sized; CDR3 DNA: TGCGCCAGCAGCTTGGATGGAGACACAGATACGCAGTATTTT; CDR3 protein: CASSLDGDTDTQYF
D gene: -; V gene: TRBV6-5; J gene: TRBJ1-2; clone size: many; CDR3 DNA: TGTGCCAGCAGCCCCAGGGGAAACTATGGCTACACCTTC; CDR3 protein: CASSPRGNYGYTF
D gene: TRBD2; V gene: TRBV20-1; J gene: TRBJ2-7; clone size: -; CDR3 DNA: TGCAGTGCTAAGGAACCTAGCGGATACTACGAGCAGTACTTC; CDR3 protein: CSAKEPSGYYEQYF
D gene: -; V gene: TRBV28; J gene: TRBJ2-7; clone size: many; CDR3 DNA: TGTGCCAGCAGTTTACTGGGGGGCCGAGGACGGGAGTGGCAGTACTTC; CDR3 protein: CASSLLGGRGREWQYF
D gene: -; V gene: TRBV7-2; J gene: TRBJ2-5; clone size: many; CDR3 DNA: TGTGCCAGCAGCTCATGGACCGGGGAAGAGACCCAGTACTTC; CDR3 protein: CASSSWTGEETQYF
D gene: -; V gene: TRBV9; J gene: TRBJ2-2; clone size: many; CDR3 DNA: TGTGCCAGCAGCCCAAGAGGGGGGTATACCGGGGAGCTGTTTTTT; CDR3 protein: CASSPRGGYTGELFF
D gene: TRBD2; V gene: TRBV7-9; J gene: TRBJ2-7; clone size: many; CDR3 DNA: TGTGCCAGCAGCTCTAGCGGTAGATCCTACGAGCAGTACTTC; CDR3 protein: CASSSSGRSYEQYF
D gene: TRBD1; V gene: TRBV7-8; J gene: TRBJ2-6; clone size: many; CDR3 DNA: TGTGCCAGCAGCTTTCCGGGACAGGGAGTCTCTGGGGCCAACGTCCTGACTTTC; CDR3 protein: CASSFPGQGVSGANVLTF
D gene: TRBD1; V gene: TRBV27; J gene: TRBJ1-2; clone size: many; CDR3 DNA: TGTGCCAGCTCCCGAACCGGGACAGGGACCTATGGCTACACCTTC; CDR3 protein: CASSRTGTGTYGYTF
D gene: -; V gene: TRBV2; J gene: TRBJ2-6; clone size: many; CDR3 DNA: TGTGCCAGCGGAGTCTCTGGGGCCAACGTCCTGACTTTC; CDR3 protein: CASGVSGANVLTF
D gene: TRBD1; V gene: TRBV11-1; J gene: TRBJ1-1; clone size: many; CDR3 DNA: TGTGCCAGCAGCTGGGACAGTCAGAACACTGAAGCTTTCTTT; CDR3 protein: CASSWDSQNTEAFF
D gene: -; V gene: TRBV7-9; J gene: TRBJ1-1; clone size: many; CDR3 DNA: TGTGCCACTCTGTTCGCGGGATTGAACACTGAAGCTTTCTTT; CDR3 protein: CATLFAGLNTEAFF
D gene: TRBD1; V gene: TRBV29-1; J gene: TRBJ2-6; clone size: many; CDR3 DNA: TGCAGCGTTGTGGGACAGGGGGGAACTGGGGCCAACGTCCTGACTTTC; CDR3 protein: CSVVGQGGTGANVLTF
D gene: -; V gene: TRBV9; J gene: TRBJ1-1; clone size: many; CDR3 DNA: TGTGCCAGCAACTCCGGGACTGCGAACACTGAAGCTTTCTTT; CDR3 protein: CASNSGTANTEAFF